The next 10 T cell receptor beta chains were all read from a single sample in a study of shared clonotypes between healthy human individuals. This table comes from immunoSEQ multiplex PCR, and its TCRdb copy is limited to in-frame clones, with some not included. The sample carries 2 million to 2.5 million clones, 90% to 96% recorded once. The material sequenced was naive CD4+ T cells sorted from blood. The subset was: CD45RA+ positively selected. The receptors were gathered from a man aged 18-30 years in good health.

As DNA, the CDR3 is TGTGCCAGCACCGCTAGCGGGAGTAGCTCAGATACGCAGTATTTT. This gives the protein CASTASGSSSDTQYF. V gene TRBV5-4 combines with J gene TRBJ2-3; TRBD2 agrees at 10 bases. Looked up from germline, CDR1 is SGHNT and CDR2 is YYREEE (reference sequence). This CDR3 region has 15 residues. V lost 6 bases and J lost 4; bases outside the gene matches: 8.

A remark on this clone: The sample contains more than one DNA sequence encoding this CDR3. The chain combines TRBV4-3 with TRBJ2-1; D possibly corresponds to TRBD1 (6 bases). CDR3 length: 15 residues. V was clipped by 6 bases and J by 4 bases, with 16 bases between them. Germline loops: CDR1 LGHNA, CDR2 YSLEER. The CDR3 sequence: CASSQGGGSYNEQFF. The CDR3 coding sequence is TGCGCCAGCAGTCAGGGTGGGGGCTCTTACAATGAGCAGTTCTTC.

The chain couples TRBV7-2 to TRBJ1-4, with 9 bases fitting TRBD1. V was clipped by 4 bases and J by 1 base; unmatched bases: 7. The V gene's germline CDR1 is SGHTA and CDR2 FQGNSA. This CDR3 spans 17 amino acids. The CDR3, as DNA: TGTGCCAGCAGCTCACAGGGGGCACCGGGAACTAATGAAAAACTGTTTTTT. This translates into CASSSQGAPGTNEKLFF. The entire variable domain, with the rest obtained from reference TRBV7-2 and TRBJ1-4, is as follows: GAGVSQSPSNKVTEKGKDVELRCDPISGHTALYWYRQSLGQGLEFLIYFQGNSAPDKSGLPSDRFSAERTGGSVSTLTIQRTQQEDSAVYLCASSSQGAPGTNEKLFFGSGTQLSVL.

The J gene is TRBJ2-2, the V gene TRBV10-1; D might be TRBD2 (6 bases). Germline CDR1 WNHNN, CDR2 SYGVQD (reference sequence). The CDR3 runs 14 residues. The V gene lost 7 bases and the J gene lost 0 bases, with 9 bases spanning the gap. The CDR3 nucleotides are TGCGCCAGCAATAGCGGAGCGAACACCGGGGAGCTGTTTTTT. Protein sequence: CASNSGANTGELFF.

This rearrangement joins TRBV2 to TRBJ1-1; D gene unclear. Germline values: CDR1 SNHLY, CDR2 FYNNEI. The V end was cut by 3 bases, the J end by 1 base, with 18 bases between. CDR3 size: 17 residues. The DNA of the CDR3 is TGTGCCAGCAGTGATCGTTCGGGGTTGCAACCGAACACTGAAGCTTTCTTT. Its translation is CASSDRSGLQPNTEAFF.

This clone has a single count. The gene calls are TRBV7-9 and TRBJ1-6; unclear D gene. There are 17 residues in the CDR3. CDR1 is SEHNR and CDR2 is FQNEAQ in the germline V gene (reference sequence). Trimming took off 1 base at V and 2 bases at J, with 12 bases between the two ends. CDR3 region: CASSLGTAGAYNSPLHF. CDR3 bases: TGTGCCAGCAGCTTAGGGACCGCGGGCGCCTATAATTCACCCCTCCACTTT. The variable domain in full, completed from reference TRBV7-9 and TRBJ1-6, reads DTGVSQNPRHKITKRGQNVTFRCDPISEHNRLYWYRQTLGQGPEFLTYFQNEAQLEKSRLLSDRFSAERPKGSFSTLEIQRTEQGDSAMYLCASSLGTAGAYNSPLHFGNGTRLTVT.

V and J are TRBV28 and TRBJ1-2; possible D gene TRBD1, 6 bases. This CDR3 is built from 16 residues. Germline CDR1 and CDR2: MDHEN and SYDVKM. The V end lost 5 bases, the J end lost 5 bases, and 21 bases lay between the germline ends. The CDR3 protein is CASSTLTGTSGYGYTF. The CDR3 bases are TGTGCCAGCAGTACCCTCACAGGGACTTCAGGGTATGGCTACACCTTC.

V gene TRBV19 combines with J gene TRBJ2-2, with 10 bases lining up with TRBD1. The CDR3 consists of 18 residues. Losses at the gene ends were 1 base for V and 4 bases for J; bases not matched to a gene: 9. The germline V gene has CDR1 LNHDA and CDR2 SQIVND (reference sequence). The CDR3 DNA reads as TGTGCCAGTAGTATAGTTCGGGGACAGGGGACTTCCACCGGGGAGCTGTTTTTT. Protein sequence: CASSIVRGQGTSTGELFF.

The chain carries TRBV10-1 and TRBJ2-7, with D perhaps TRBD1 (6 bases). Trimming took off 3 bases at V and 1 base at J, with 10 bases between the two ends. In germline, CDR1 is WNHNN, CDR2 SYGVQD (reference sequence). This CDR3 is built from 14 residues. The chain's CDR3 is CASSEPGQSYEQYF. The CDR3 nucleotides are TGCGCCAGCAGTGAACCTGGACAGTCCTACGAGCAGTACTTC.

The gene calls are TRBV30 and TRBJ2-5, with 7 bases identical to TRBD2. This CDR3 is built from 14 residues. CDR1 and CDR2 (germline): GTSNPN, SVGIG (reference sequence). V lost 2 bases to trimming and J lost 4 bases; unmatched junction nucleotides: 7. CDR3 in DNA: TGTGCCTGGAGTATGGGGGGGTTGAGAGAGACCCAGTACTTC. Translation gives CAWSMGGLRETQYF.